The T cell receptor beta chain described here comes from a study of tumor and adjacent non-tumor tissue in lung cancer. Study context: Aged about 31 to 80 years, patients included fewer than 11 men and 5 women with stage I to III disease.

The template was RNA from unsorted bulk tissue. Chemotherapy-naive patients with new lung cancer underwent thoracic surgery in China, August–November 2014. Three rounds of nested PCR, following a modified ARM-PCR protocol, produced the TCRbeta library. TCRdb reprocessed the multiplex PCR reads via MiXCR and lists one record per CDR3 protein. The repertoire consists of roughly 67,000 distinct CDR3 sequences, with roughly three fifths occurring once and the leading ten covering around 20%. Concerning this clonotype: The target antigen is unknown. This may be a read error, as it is one base from a much larger clone. Here the CDR3 omits its conserved ending phenylalanine or tryptophan, so a read error is the likely source.

In germline, CDR1 is SGHKS, CDR2 YYEKEE (reference sequence). Trimming shortened V by 0 bases and J by 6 bases, and 7 bases separated the two germline ends. This CDR3 contains 12 residues. Overall study results and limits: Tumor tissue had significantly higher TCR diversity than normal lung. Patients with more diverse tumor TCRs had worse survival.

This TCR was sampled from a man aged 45-65 years with non-small cell lung cancer. The chain is built from TRBV5-5 and TRBJ2-7; D is unresolved. The sequencing input was lung tumor tissue. CDR3 in amino acids: CASSLASREQYL. In DNA form, the CDR3 reads TGTGCCAGCAGCTTGGCCAGTCGCGAGCAGTACCTC.